These 14 T cell receptor beta chains were sequenced from one sample in a study of T cells in Graves' hyperthyroidism and ophthalmopathy. Using RNA transcripts as the source, TCR beta CDR3 regions were amplified. First-round RT-PCR with HTBI primers amplified the TCR CDR3 region. MiXCR, run by TCRdb on the multiplex PCR reads, gives a single entry per CDR3 protein. Of under 450,000 distinct CDR3 sequences listed, 15% to 18% are singletons. Sequenced: blood. The receptors here all came from a woman in her late teens or twenties with Graves' hyperthyroidism.

This clonotype showed up just a few times. The chain combines TRBV2 with TRBJ1-2; TRBD1 might be the D (5 bases). The CDR3 has 12 residues. The V gene lost 7 bases and the J gene lost 8 bases, with 14 bases spanning the gap. The germline V gene encodes CDR1 SNHLY and CDR2 FYNNEI. CDR3 amino acids: CASTQGRKGYTF. CDR3 bases: TGTGCCAGCACGCAGGGCAGGAAGGGCTACACCTTC.

This clonotype was seen many times. The chain links TRBV29-1 to TRBJ1-6; D is possibly TRBD1 (5 bases). In germline, CDR1 is SQVTM, CDR2 ANQGSEA. Trimming shortened V by 6 bases and J by 7 bases, and 16 bases separated the two germline ends. The CDR3 has 14 residues. The CDR3 region is CSVITGTFNSPLHF. CDR3 sequence (DNA): TGCAGCGTGATAACCGGGACCTTCAATTCACCCCTCCACTTT.

The rearrangement links TRBV6-1 to TRBJ1-6; D ambiguous. This CDR3 region has 13 residues. Germline V gives CDR1 MNHNS, CDR2 SASEGT. The V and J ends lost 5 bases and 11 bases respectively, with 13 bases between them. The CDR3 sequence: CASSYFGRAPLHF. CDR3 DNA: TGTGCCAGCAGTTATTTCGGACGGGCACCCCTCCACTTT.

A few counts support this clonotype. The chain links TRBV20-1 to TRBJ1-1; no firm D call. CDR1 is DFQATT and CDR2 is SNEGSKA in the germline V gene (reference sequence). The ends were cut back, 1 base at V and 2 bases at J, with 8 bases in the middle. This CDR3 region has 13 residues. The CDR3 sequence: CSARASGNTEAFF. The CDR3, as DNA: TGCAGTGCTAGAGCTTCAGGAAACACTGAAGCTTTCTTT.

As regards this clonotype: A much larger clone lies one base from this, so it may be a read error. The chain joins TRBV10-3 to TRBJ2-1; D ambiguous. The CDR3 runs to 14 residues. CDR1 and CDR2 (germline): ENHRY, SYGVKD. CDR3 in DNA: TGTGCCACGACCAGGACGGAATCCTGCAATGAGCAGTTCTTC. It codes for CATTRTESCNEQFF.

This clonotype was detected many times. This chain joins TRBV10-3 and TRBJ2-3; 14 positions agree with TRBD2. The ends lost 3 bases at V and 5 bases at J; junction bases unmatched: 7. Germline CDR1 reads ENHRY; CDR2 reads SYGVKD. The CDR3 is 17 amino acids. The CDR3: CAISDTGTSGSVDTQYF. For the CDR3, the DNA is TGTGCCATCAGTGACACCGGGACTAGCGGGAGTGTAGATACGCAGTATTTT.

This clonotype was seen repeatedly, ten times or more. The chain joins TRBV12-3 or TRBV12-4 to TRBJ2-1, with a tentative D call TRBD2 (5 bases). The ends were cut back, 6 bases at V and 8 bases at J, with 17 bases in the middle. The CDR3 length is 14 residues. DNA of the CDR3: TGTGCCAGCAGCGAACGTGAGGGCCTGGATGAGCAGTTCTTC. It codes for CASSEREGLDEQFF.

This chain joins TRBV2 and TRBJ2-4, with TRBD1 identical over 7 bases. Unmatched junction bases numbered 14, after V lost 3 bases and J lost 6 bases. This CDR3 has 17 residues. Germline V gene data show CDR1 as SNHLY and CDR2 as FYNNEI. The CDR3 DNA sequence: TGTGCCAGCAGTGACCCCGGTAGGGACAGCGTACGAAACATTCAGTACTTC. Translated: CASSDPGRDSVRNIQYF.

This clonotype was observed a few times. The CDR3 sequence is CASSLRRHRTDTQYF. CDR3 nucleotides: TGTGCCAGCAGCTTACGGCGGCACCGCACAGATACGCAGTATTTT. The rearrangement joins TRBV7-3 to TRBJ2-3; no clear D gene. The CDR3 loop spans 15 amino acids. The V and J ends lost 2 bases and 1 base respectively, with 10 bases between them. The germline V gene has CDR1 SGHTA and CDR2 FQGTGA.

This clonotype has only a few counts. The chain couples TRBV20-1 to TRBJ2-7, with a weak D call TRBD1 (5 bases). In germline, CDR1 is DFQATT, CDR2 SNEGSKA (reference sequence). This CDR3 is 15 amino acids long. V was cut by 0 bases and J by 3 bases, with 15 bases left in between. The CDR3 DNA follows: TGCAGTGCTAGAGATGGGGCAGGAGTTGACTACGAGCAGTACTTC. Its translation: CSARDGAGVDYEQYF.

The chain recombines TRBV5-6 with TRBJ1-6, with D possibly TRBD1 on 6 matching bases. CDR1 is SGHDT, CDR2 YYEEEE, per germline. The V end lost 3 bases, the J end lost 7 bases, and 26 bases lay between the germline ends. The CDR3 has 19 amino acids. The CDR3 sequence: CASSSIRSSGRGGNSPLHF. The CDR3 DNA reads TGTGCCAGCAGCTCGATCCGGAGTTCGGGCAGGGGAGGAAATTCACCCCTCCACTTT.

The chain links TRBV7-6 to TRBJ1-3; 9 bases are shared with TRBD1. Trimming took 4 bases from V and 8 from J; bases not matched to a gene: 9. CDR1 is SGHVS and CDR2 is FNYEAQ in the germline V gene. The length of the CDR3 is 15 residues. The CDR3 DNA is TGTGCCAGCAGCTCAGAGAGACAGGGGGGACACACCATATATTTT. It is translated as CASSSERQGGHTIYF.

This clonotype appeared many times. The chain has TRBV5-1 and TRBJ2-3; perhaps TRBD1 as D (6 bases). This CDR3 is 16 amino acids long. Trimming stripped 0 bases from V and 2 bases from J, with 13 bases between. The germline gives CDR1 SGHRS, CDR2 YFSETQ. This CDR3 reads CASSLDTGQFTDTQYF. The CDR3 DNA is TGCGCCAGCAGCTTGGATACCGGACAGTTCACAGATACGCAGTATTTT.

This clonotype has ten or more counts. The chain has TRBV7-8 and TRBJ1-5; D gene ambiguous. Trimming shortened V by 7 bases and J by 3 bases, and 10 bases separated the two germline ends. This CDR3 has 13 amino acids. The germline V gene has CDR1 SGHVS and CDR2 FQNEAQ. The CDR3 sequence: CASTPWPNQPQHF. In DNA, the CDR3 is TGTGCCAGCACCCCCTGGCCCAATCAGCCCCAGCATTTT.